Sequencing of this T cell receptor beta chain was carried out in a study of identical twins. The study's findings and limits: Carriage of fewer insertions was seen in abundant cord blood beta clonotypes, whereas memory repertoires showed none. A partial confounding effect on zero-insertion analyses could come from invariant MAIT and iNKT cells. Rather than following the same donors, the conclusions depended on cross-sectional statistical analysis.

TCRdb called the 5' RACE reads again in MiXCR, with one record for every CDR3 protein. The sample records approximately 590,000 distinct CDR3 sequences, roughly 9.5% being singletons. Turning to this clonotype: The target antigen is unknown.

V dropped 5 bases and J dropped 1 base, with 11 bases sitting between them. The CDR3 consists of 14 residues. Germline values: CDR1 MDHEN, CDR2 SYDVKM. The sample also formed part of further work on yellow fever vaccine responses in identical twins.

This chain connects TRBV28 to TRBJ2-5; D gene uncertain. Sample: PBMCs. The receptor's source is a woman aged 18 to 35 in good health. The CDR3 protein is CASSPRPVQETQYF. The DNA of the CDR3 is TGTGCCAGCAGTCCCAGGCCAGTCCAAGAGACCCAGTACTTC.